Listed here is a single T cell receptor (beta chain). The antigen remains unidentified. TCR beta VDJ combinations and CDR3 sequences were profiled from genomic DNA. TCRdb re-derived calls from the reads in MiXCR, one entry per CDR3 protein. The sample yields 350,000 to 450,000 distinct CDR3 sequences, around 72% seen once. These data belong to a study of CD8+CD57+ T cells in acquired aplastic anemia. Study-level information: Sorted cells (CD4+ and CD8+) yielded DNA amounts that averaged approximately 3.2 ug. Healthy donors gave 11 million or so reads on average for CD4+ cells. Study-wide results and limits: Patients shared about 30 CD8+ CDR3 sequences with controls. Levels of CD8+ Simpson's diversity were not significantly distinct in patients versus controls.

Per germline, CDR1 KGHDR and CDR2 SFDVKD. This CDR3 has 15 residues. V lost 4 bases and J 2 bases, leaving 12 bases between the germline ends. This sequence originates from a human donor in good health, serving as a control. This chain links TRBV24-1 with TRBJ2-3, with D perhaps TRBD1 (6 bases). What was sequenced was sorted CD4+, CD8+, or CD8+CD57+ T cells (not recorded which) from PBMCs. Written as DNA, the CDR3 is TGTGCCACCAGTGACCTAACAGGGTCCACAGATACGCAGTATTTT. Its protein is CATSDLTGSTDTQYF.